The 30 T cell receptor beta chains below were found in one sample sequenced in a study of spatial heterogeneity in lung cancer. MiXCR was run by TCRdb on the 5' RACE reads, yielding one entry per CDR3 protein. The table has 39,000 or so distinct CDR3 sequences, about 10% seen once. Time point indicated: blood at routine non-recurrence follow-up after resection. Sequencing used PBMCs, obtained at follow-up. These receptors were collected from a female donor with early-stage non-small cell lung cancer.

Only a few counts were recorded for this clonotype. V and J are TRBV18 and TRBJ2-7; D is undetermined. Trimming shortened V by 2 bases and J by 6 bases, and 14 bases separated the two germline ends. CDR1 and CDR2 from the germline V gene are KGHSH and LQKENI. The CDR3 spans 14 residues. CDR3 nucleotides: TGTGCCAGCTCACCATCGCCCATCCTCCTCGAGCAGTACTTC. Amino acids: CASSPSPILLEQYF.

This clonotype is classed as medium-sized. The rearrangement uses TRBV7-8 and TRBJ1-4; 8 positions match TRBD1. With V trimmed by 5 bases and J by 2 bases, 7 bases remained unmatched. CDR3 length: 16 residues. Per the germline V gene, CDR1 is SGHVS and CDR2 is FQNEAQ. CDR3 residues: CASSPYRGRTNEKLFF. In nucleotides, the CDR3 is TGTGCCAGCAGCCCTTACAGGGGGAGGACTAATGAAAAACTGTTTTTT.

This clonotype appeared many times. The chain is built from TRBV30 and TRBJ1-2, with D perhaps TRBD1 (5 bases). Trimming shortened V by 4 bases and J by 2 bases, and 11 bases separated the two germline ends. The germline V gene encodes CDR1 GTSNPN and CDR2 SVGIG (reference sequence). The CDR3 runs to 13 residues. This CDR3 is CAWTPGPNYGYTF. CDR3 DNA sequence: TGTGCCTGGACCCCGGGACCCAACTATGGCTACACCTTC.

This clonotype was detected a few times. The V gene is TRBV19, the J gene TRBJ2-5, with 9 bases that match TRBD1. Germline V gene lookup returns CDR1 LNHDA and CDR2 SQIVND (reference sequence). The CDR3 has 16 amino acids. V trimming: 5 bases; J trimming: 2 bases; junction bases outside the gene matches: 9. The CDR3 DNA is TGTGCCAGTAGTGGGGTACAGGGGGCGATACAAGAGACCCAGTACTTC. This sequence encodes CASSGVQGAIQETQYF.

Here the CDR3 reads CASSLIRSGVGEKLFF. CDR3 coding DNA: TGCGCCAGCAGCTTAATTCGGTCTGGGGTCGGCGAAAAACTGTTTTTT. The gene calls are TRBV5-1 and TRBJ1-4; no reliable D call. This CDR3 contains 16 residues. Germline V gives CDR1 SGHRS, CDR2 YFSETQ. Trimming left V 2 bases short and J 8 bases short, with 19 bases between.

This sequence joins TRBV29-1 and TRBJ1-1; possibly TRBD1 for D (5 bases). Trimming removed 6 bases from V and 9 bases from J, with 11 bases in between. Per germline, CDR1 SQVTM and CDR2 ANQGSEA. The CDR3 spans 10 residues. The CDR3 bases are TGCAGCGTGCTACAGGAGCAAGCTTTCTTT. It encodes CSVLQEQAFF.

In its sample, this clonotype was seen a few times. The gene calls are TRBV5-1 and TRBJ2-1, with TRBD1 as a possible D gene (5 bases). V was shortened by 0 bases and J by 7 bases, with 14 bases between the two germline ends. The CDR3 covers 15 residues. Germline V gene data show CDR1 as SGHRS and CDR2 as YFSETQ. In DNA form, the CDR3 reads TGCGCCAGCAGCTTGGAGGAAGGGGTACGTAATGAGCAGTTCTTC. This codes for CASSLEEGVRNEQFF.

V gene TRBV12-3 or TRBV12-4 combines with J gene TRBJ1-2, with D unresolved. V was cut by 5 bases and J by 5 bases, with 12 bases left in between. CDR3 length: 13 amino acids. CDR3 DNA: TGTGCCAGCAGTAGGCGACAACAGTATGGCTACACCTTC. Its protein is CASSRRQQYGYTF.

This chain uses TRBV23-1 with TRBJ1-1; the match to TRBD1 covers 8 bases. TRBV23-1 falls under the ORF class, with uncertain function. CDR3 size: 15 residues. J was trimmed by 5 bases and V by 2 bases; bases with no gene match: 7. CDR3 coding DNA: TGCGCCAGCAGTCAAGGTTTACAGGGGGGAACTGAAGCTTTCTTT. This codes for CASSQGLQGGTEAFF.

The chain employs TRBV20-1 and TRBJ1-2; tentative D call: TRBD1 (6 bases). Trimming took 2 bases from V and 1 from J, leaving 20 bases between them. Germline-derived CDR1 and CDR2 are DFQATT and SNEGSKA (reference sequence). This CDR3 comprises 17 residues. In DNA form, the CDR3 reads TGCAGTGCTAGACCTATTACAGGACAGTTTTTTAACTATGGCTACACCTTC. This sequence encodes CSARPITGQFFNYGYTF.

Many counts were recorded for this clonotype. The CDR3 region is CASSLRDRPQYF. The DNA of the CDR3 is TGTGCCAGCAGTTTACGGGACCGTCCCCAGTACTTC. The chain employs TRBV12-3 or TRBV12-4 and TRBJ2-5; either TRBD1 or TRBD2 may supply D (5 bases each). V shed 2 bases and J shed 9 bases, with 10 bases lying between them. The CDR3 loop spans 12 amino acids.

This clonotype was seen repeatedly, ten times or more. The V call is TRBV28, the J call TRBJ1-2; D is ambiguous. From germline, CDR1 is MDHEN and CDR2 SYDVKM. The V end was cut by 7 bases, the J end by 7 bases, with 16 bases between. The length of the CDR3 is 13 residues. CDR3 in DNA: TGTGCCAGCAACCTTCCCGGCGGGCTTGGCTACACCTTC. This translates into CASNLPGGLGYTF.

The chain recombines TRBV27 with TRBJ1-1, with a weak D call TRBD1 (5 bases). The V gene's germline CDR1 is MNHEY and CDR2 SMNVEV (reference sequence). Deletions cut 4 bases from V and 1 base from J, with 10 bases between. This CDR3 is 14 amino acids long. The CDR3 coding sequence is TGTGCCAGCAGTTCCCTAGGACAGAACACTGAAGCTTTCTTT. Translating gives CASSSLGQNTEAFF.

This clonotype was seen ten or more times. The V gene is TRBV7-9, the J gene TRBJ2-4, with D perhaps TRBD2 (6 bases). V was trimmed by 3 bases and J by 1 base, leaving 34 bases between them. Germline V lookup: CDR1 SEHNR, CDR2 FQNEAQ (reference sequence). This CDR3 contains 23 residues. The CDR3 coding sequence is TGTGCCAGCAGCTTTGACCTTAGCGCCGGGACTCACCTAGAGGCCTGGGCCAAAAACATTCAGTACTTC. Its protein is CASSFDLSAGTHLEAWAKNIQYF.

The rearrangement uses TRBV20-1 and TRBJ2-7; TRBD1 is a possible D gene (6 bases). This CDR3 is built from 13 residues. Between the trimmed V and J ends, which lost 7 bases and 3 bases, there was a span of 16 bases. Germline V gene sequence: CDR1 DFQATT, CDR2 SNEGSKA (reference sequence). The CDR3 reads CSGPTRQDYEQYF. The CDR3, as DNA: TGCAGTGGCCCCACTCGACAGGACTACGAGCAGTACTTC.

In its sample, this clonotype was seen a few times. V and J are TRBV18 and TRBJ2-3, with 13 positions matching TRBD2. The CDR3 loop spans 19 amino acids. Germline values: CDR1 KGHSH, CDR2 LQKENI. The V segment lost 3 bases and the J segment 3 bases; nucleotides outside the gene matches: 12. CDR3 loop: CASSPGLAGRLSGTDTQYF. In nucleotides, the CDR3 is TGTGCCAGCTCACCGGGACTAGCGGGGCGCCTCTCAGGGACAGATACGCAGTATTTT.

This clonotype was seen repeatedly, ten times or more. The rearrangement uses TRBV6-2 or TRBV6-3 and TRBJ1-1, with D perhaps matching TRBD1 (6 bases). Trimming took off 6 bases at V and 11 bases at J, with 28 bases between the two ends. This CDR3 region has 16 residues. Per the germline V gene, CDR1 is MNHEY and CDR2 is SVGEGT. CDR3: CASSYGQIPTIPRAFF. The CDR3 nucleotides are TGTGCCAGCAGCTACGGACAGATCCCGACGATACCGCGGGCTTTCTTT.

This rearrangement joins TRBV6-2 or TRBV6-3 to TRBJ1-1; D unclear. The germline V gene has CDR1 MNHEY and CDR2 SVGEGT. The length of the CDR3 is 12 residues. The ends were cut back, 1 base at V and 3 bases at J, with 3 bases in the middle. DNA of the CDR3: TGTGCCAGCAGTTACTTAGACACTGAAGCTTTCTTT. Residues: CASSYLDTEAFF.

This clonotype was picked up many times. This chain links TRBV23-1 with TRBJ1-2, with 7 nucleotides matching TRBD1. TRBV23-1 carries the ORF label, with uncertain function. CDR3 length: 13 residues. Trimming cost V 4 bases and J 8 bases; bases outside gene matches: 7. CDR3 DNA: TGCGCCAGCAGTCCTTCAGGGGGGAACGGCTACACCTTC. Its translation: CASSPSGGNGYTF.

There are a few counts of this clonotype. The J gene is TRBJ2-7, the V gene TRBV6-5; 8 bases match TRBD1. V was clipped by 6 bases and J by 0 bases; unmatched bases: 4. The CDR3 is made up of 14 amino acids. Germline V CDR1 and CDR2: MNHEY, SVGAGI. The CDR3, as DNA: TGTGCCAGCAGGTACAGGGGGACCTCCTACGAGCAGTACTTC. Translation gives CASRYRGTSYEQYF.

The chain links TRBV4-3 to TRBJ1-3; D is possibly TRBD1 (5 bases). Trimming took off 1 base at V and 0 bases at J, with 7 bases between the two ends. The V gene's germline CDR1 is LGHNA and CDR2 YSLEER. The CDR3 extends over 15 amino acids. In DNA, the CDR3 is TGCGCCAGCAGCCAAGTGGGGGGCTCTGGAAACACCATATATTTT. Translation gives CASSQVGGSGNTIYF.

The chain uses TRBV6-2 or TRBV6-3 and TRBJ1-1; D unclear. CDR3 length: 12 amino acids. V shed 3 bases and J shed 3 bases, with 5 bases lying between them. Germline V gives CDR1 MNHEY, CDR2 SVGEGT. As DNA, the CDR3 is TGTGCCAGCAGTTATTATGACACTGAAGCTTTCTTT. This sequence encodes CASSYYDTEAFF.

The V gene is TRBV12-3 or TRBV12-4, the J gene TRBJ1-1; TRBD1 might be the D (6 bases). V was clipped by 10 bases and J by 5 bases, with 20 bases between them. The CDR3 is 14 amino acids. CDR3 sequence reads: CATTRSGGGTEAFF. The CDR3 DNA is TGTGCCACCACCAGGAGTGGGGGCGGGACTGAAGCTTTCTTT.

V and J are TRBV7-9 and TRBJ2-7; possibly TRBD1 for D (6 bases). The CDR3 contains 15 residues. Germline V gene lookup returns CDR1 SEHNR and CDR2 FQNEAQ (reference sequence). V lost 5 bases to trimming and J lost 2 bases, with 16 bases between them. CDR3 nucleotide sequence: TGTGCCAGCAGCGCCTCAAAAGGGGGACCCTACGAGCAGTACTTC. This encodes CASSASKGGPYEQYF.

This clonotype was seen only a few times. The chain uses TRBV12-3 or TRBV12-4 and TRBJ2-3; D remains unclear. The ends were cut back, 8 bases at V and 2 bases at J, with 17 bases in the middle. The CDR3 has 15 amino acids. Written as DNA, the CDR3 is TGTGCCAGCCGCTCAGGCCCTACCTTCACAGATACGCAGTATTTT. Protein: CASRSGPTFTDTQYF.

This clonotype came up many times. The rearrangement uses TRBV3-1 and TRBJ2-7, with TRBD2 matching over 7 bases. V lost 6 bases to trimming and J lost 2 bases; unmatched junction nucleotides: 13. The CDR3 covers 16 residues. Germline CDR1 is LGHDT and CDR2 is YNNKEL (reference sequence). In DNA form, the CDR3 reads TGTGCCAGCAGTCCCCAGGTGACAGCGGGGCCCTACGAGCAGTACTTC. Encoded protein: CASSPQVTAGPYEQYF.

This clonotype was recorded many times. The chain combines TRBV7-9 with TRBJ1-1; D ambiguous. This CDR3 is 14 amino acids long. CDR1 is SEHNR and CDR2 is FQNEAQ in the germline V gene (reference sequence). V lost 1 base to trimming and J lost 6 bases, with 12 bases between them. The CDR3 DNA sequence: TGTGCCAGCAGCTTAGTTCTTGGAAAGCCTGAAGCTTTCTTT. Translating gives CASSLVLGKPEAFF.

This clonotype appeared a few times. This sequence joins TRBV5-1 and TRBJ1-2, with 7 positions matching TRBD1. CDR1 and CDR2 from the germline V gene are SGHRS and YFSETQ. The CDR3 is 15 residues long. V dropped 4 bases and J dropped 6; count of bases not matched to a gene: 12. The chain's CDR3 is CASSAGTAKYHGYTF. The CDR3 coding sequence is TGCGCCAGCAGCGCTGGGACAGCTAAGTATCATGGCTACACCTTC.

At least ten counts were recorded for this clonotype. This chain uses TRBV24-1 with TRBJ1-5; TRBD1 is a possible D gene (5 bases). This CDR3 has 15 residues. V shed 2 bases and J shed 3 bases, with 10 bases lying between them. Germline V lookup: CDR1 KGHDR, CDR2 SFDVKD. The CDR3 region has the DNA TGTGCCACCAGTGATTCCAGGGTGGCCAATCAGCCCCAGCATTTT. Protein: CATSDSRVANQPQHF.

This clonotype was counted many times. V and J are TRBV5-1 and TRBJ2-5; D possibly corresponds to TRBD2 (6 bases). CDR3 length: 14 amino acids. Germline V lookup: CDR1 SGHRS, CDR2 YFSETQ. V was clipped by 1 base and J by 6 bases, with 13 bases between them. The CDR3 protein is CASSLSGVEKTQYF. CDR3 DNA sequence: TGCGCCAGCAGCTTGTCGGGAGTTGAGAAGACCCAGTACTTC.